A selection of T cell receptor beta chains follows, all from one sample in a study of control samples from healthy donors and cancer patients. Here immunoSEQ multiplex PCR was the method, and the copy in TCRdb shows in-frame clones only, minus some. Among fewer than 200,000 clones listed, 85% to 95% were seen once. The sample consisted of blood. The receptors come from a man aged 18 to 29 in good health. Each CDR3 is given with its conserved first and last residue. D genes are given only for firm matches. Size values are once, few and many counts, or a class for expanded clones, and some rows have none.

D	size	J	V	DNA	CDR3
.	.	TRBJ2-3	TRBV5-8	TGTGCCAGCAGCTTGGAAGGGAGGGATACGCAGTATTTT	CASSLEGRDTQYF
.	.	TRBJ2-7	TRBV2	TGTGCCAGCAGTGACGGTTACGAGCAGTACTTC	CASSDGYEQYF
.	.	TRBJ2-7	TRBV18	TGTGCCAGCTCACCACCGTCAGGCTACGAGCAGTACTTC	CASSPPSGYEQYF
.	.	TRBJ1-5	TRBV28	TGTGCCAGCAGTTTTCGAGGTTATAGCAATCAGCCCCAGCATTTT	CASSFRGYSNQPQHF
.	once	TRBJ2-7	TRBV3-1/TRBV3-2	TGTGCCAGCAGCCGCAATTCTGGCGAGCAGTACTTC	CASSRNSGEQYF
.	.	TRBJ1-5	TRBV6-6	TGTGCCAGCAGTTACTCGTCGTTTAGCAATCAGCCCCAGCATTTT	CASSYSSFSNQPQHF
.	.	TRBJ2-1	TRBV15	TGTGCCACCAGCAGAGCCACAGCCTATGAGCAGTTCTTC	CATSRATAYEQFF
.	.	TRBJ1-5	TRBV5-6	TGTGCCAGCAGCTTGGGCAGGGGAGATAGTCAGCCCCAGCATTTT	CASSLGRGDSQPQHF
.	once	TRBJ1-1	TRBV5-4	TGTGCCAGCTCCCAAACGGGGGCCGATTTGGGCACTGAAGCTTTCTTT	CASSQTGADLGTEAFF
TRBD1	.	TRBJ2-1	TRBV5-8	TGTGCCAGCAGCGAACGACAGGGGGCCTACAATGAGCAGTTCTTC	CASSERQGAYNEQFF
.	.	TRBJ2-7	TRBV5-1	TGCGCCAGCAGAGGGGGAGGTTACGAGCAGTACTTC	CASRGGGYEQYF
.	.	TRBJ1-6	TRBV5-1	TGCGCCAGCCACGGGGGAGGGGGTTCACCCCTCCACTTT	CASHGGGGSPLHF
TRBD2	.	TRBJ2-1	TRBV2	TGTGCCAGCAGTGTAGGACTAGCGGGGGGAGACAATGAGCAGTTCTTC	CASSVGLAGGDNEQFF
TRBD2	.	TRBJ2-3	TRBV19	TGTGCCAGTAGGTCGGGGGGTCCCCCAGATACGCAGTATTTT	CASRSGGPPDTQYF
TRBD2	once	TRBJ2-3	TRBV9	TGTGCCAGCAGCCCCTACGGGTCTAGCGGGGCCTTAGCCACAGATACGCAGTATTTT	CASSPYGSSGALATDTQYF
.	.	TRBJ2-3	TRBV14	TGTGCCAGCAGCCAAGGTGTGGGTAGCACAGATACGCAGTATTTT	CASSQGVGSTDTQYF
.	.	TRBJ1-4	TRBV5-5	TGTGCCAGCAGCTTCCAGACTACAAATGAAAAACTGTTTTTT	CASSFQTTNEKLFF
.	.	TRBJ1-2	TRBV18	TGTGCCAGCTCCCCGTCAACCCCGGGACGAGGCTACACCTTC	CASSPSTPGRGYTF
.	.	TRBJ2-3	TRBV12-5	TGTGCTAGTGGTTTGGTAGGCGGAATGACCACAGATACGCAGTATTTT	CASGLVGGMTTDTQYF
TRBD2	.	TRBJ2-7	TRBV2	TGTGCCAGCACCCTGTACGGGGGGGCGGGCGAGCAGTACTTC	CASTLYGGAGEQYF
TRBD1	.	TRBJ1-2	TRBV6-5	TGTGCCAGCAGTCCCGACAGGGATTATCGCTACACCTTC	CASSPDRDYRYTF
TRBD1	.	TRBJ1-5	TRBV7-8	TGTGCCAGCAGCTCCCGATTACAGGGGGTACAGCCCCAGCATTTT	CASSSRLQGVQPQHF
TRBD1	.	TRBJ2-1	TRBV9	TGTGCCAGCAGCTCACGGACAGGGTTGGATGAGCAGTTCTTC	CASSSRTGLDEQFF
TRBD1	once	TRBJ2-2	TRBV7-9	TGTGCCAGCAGCCTGGACAGGTTAAACACCGGGGAGCTGTTTTTT	CASSLDRLNTGELFF
.	.	TRBJ2-3	TRBV5-6	TGTGCCAGCAGGGACGGGATACGGAGCACAGATACGCAGTATTTT	CASRDGIRSTDTQYF
TRBD1	.	TRBJ2-1	TRBV6-5	TGTGCCAGCAGGGCGGACAGGGGGCCCAATGAGCAGTTCTTC	CASRADRGPNEQFF
.	.	TRBJ2-1	TRBV5-1	TGCGCCAGCAGCTTGGGGCCAAACAATGAGCAGTTCTTC	CASSLGPNNEQFF
.	.	TRBJ1-3	TRBV30	TGTGCCTGGAGTGTGTTCTCTGGAAACACCATATATTTT	CAWSVFSGNTIYF
.	.	TRBJ2-7	TRBV27	TGTGCCAGCAGTTTATTGTCCGGAGGGACCTACGAGCAGTACTTC	CASSLLSGGTYEQYF
.	.	TRBJ1-6	TRBV9	TGTGCCAGCAGTCCACAGTCCAGGGATTCACCCCTCCACTTT	CASSPQSRDSPLHF
.	.	TRBJ1-1	TRBV28	TGTGCCAGCAGTCCCTTAATTTCATTCGGTGGGACTGAAGCTTTCTTT	CASSPLISFGGTEAFF
TRBD2	few	TRBJ2-7	TRBV7-2	TGTGCCAGCAGCTTACGGGATAGCGGGGGAGGATTCTACGAGCAGTACTTC	CASSLRDSGGGFYEQYF
TRBD1	.	TRBJ1-2	TRBV6-5	TGTGCCAGCAGTCGCGGGACAGACCAAAATTATGGCTACACCTTC	CASSRGTDQNYGYTF
.	.	TRBJ1-1	TRBV2	TGTGCCAGCGCAGGGGCGGGCACTGAAGCTTTCTTT	CASAGAGTEAFF
TRBD1	.	TRBJ2-5	TRBV2	TGTGCCAGCAGTCAGGGGGTAGAGACCCAGTACTTC	CASSQGVETQYF
.	.	TRBJ1-3	TRBV18	TGTGCCAGCTCACCACCGAACAGATCCTCTGGAAACACCATATATTTT	CASSPPNRSSGNTIYF
.	.	TRBJ2-7	TRBV5-1	TGCGCCAGCAGCTTGGACAGGGTCTACGAGCAGTACTTC	CASSLDRVYEQYF
TRBD2	.	TRBJ2-5	TRBV5-6	TGTGCCAGCAGCTTGCAGGCTAGCGGGGCCCAAGAGACCCAGTACTTC	CASSLQASGAQETQYF
TRBD1	.	TRBJ2-7	TRBV13	TGTGCCAGCAGCTTGGGACAGCAGGCCTACGAGCAGTACTTC	CASSLGQQAYEQYF
.	.	TRBJ1-5	TRBV7-3	TGTGCCAGCAGCTTAGGCTTCGATCAGCCCCAGCATTTT	CASSLGFDQPQHF
.	.	TRBJ1-5	TRBV7-8	TGTGCCAGCAGCTTACCAGGGCGGACAACCAGCAATCAGCCCCAGCATTTT	CASSLPGRTTSNQPQHF
.	.	TRBJ1-5	TRBV2	TGTGCCAGCAGTGAGGCCTACAATCAGCCCCAGCATTTT	CASSEAYNQPQHF
.	.	TRBJ2-1	TRBV6-1	TGTGCCAGCAGTGACAGAGACCGGGTGCGCGGTGAGCAGTTCTTC	CASSDRDRVRGEQFF
TRBD2	few	TRBJ2-5	TRBV5-1	TGCGCCAGCAGCGCGGGACGGGGGGGCGTCCAAGAGACCCAGTACTTC	CASSAGRGGVQETQYF
.	.	TRBJ2-2	TRBV2	TGTGCCAGCACTAGGACTATGAACACCGGGGAGCTGTTTTTT	CASTRTMNTGELFF
.	.	TRBJ2-3	TRBV10-3	TGTGCCATCAGGAGGGGGGCGGAAGATACGCAGTATTTT	CAIRRGAEDTQYF
TRBD1	.	TRBJ1-6	TRBV5-1	TGCGCCAGCAGCTTGTCTCAGGGGGATAATTCACCCCTCCACTTT	CASSLSQGDNSPLHF
.	.	TRBJ2-3	TRBV11-3	TGTGCCAGCAGCGCCGGCGGGGTTACAGATACGCAGTATTTT	CASSAGGVTDTQYF
.	.	TRBJ1-1	TRBV3-1/TRBV3-2	TGTGCCAGCAGCCAAGGGAATAGTGCGGCTTTCTTT	CASSQGNSAAFF
.	.	TRBJ1-2	TRBV6-5	TGTGCCAGCAGTCCCGGGTCTCTCTATGGCTACACCTTC	CASSPGSLYGYTF
.	.	TRBJ1-5	TRBV19	TGTGCCAGTAGTCGGCAGGGTGGCAATCAGCCCCAGCATTTT	CASSRQGGNQPQHF
.	.	TRBJ1-1	TRBV28	TGTGCCAGCAGTCGCATGAACACTGAAGCTTTCTTT	CASSRMNTEAFF
.	few	TRBJ1-5	TRBV2	TGTGCCAGCAGTGAAATCGGGATCTCGTGGCATTTT	CASSEIGISWHF